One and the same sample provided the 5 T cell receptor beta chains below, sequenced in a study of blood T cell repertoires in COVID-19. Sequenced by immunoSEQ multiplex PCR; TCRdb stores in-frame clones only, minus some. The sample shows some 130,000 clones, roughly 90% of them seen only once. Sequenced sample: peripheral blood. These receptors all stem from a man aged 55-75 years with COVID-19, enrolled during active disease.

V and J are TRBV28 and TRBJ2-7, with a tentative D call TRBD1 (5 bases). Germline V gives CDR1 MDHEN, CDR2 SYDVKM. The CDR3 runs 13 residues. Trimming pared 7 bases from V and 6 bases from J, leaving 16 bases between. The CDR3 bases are TGTGCCAGCACCTTTGGTTCCAGGGCCGAGCAGTACTTC. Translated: CASTFGSRAEQYF.

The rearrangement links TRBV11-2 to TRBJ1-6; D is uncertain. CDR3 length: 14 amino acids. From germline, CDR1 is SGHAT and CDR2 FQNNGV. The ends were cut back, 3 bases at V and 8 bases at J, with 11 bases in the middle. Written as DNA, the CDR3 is TGTGCCAGCAGCTTCCCCGGAGGTTATTCACCCCTCCACTTT. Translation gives CASSFPGGYSPLHF.

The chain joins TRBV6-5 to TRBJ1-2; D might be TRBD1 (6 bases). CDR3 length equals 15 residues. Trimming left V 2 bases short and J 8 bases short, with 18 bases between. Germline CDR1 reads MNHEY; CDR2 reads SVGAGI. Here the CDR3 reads CASSYGGQFPGGYTF. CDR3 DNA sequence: TGTGCCAGCAGTTACGGAGGACAGTTCCCCGGCGGCTACACCTTC.

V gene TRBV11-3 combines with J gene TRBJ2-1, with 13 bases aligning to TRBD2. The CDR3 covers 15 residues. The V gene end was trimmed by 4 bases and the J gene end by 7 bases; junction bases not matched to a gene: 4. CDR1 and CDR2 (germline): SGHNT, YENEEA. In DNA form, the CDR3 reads TGTGCCAGCAGCTCCATGACTAGCGGGGGGAATGAGCAGTTCTTC. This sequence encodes CASSSMTSGGNEQFF. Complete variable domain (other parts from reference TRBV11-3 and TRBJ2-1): EAGVVQSPRYKIIEKKQPVAFWCNPISGHNTLYWYLQNLGQGPELLIRYENEEAVDDSQLPKDRFSAERLKGVDSTLKIQPAELGDSAVYLCASSSMTSGGNEQFFGPGTRLTVL.

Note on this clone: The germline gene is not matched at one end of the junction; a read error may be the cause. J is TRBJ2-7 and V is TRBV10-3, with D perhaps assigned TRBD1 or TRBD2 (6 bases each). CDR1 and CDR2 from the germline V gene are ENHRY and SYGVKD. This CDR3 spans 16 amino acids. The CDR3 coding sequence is TGTGCCACCAGTGAGTCGGGGGCAGGGGTTCCTTACGAGCAGTACTTC. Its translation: CATSESGAGVPYEQYF.